The 25 T cell receptor beta chains reported below all come from one sample, sequenced in a study of cytomegalovirus exposure and HLA in healthy donors. Measured with immunoSEQ multiplex PCR; TCRdb has only the in-frame clones, and not every one. The table includes approximately 160,000 clones, 75% to 90% detected once. Sequencing was done on a sample of PBMCs. The receptors were gathered from a woman aged 18-29 years in good health and CMV-seronegative.

The chain employs TRBV19 and TRBJ2-2, with a tentative D call TRBD2 (5 bases). Germline V CDR1 and CDR2: LNHDA, SQIVND (reference sequence). This CDR3 has 15 amino acids. V lost 3 bases and J lost 6, with 14 bases in between. Here the CDR3 DNA reads TGTGCCAGTAGTATTTTTCGGGGAAGGGCCGGGGAGCTGTTTTTT. It translates to CASSIFRGRAGELFF.

V and J are TRBV30 and TRBJ2-3; TRBD2 matches at 12 bases. Germline-derived CDR1 and CDR2 are GTSNPN and SVGIG (reference sequence). This CDR3 has 22 residues. Unmatched junction bases numbered 31, after V lost 1 base and J lost 11 bases. The CDR3 DNA sequence: TGTGCCTGGAGTGAATTTAGTATAGTACTAGCGGGGGGCCACCTACAGCACAGAGGGCAGTATTTT. Encoded protein: CAWSEFSIVLAGGHLQHRGQYF.

The chain employs TRBV9 and TRBJ2-4, with D tentatively TRBD1 (5 bases). Germline V gives CDR1 SGDLS, CDR2 YYNGEE. The V gene lost 0 bases and the J gene lost 7 bases, with 14 bases spanning the gap. The CDR3 runs to 15 residues. CDR3: CASSVDGAGWNIQYF. The CDR3 nucleotides are TGTGCCAGCAGCGTAGATGGGGCAGGATGGAACATTCAGTACTTC.

The DNA of the CDR3 is TGCGCCAGCAGCGCCCGGGGGGGGCTCGGATACAATGAGCAGTTCTTC. It codes for CASSARGGLGYNEQFF. This chain connects TRBV5-1 to TRBJ2-1; 8 bases fit TRBD2. The CDR3 contains 16 residues. V shed 4 bases, J shed 4 bases, and the junction held 10 bases outside the gene matches. Germline values: CDR1 SGHRS, CDR2 YFSETQ.

V gene TRBV5-4 combines with J gene TRBJ2-7; the match to TRBD2 covers 8 bases. Trimming removed 2 bases from V and 0 bases from J; junction bases left unmatched: 4. Germline-derived CDR1 and CDR2 are SGHNT and YYREEE (reference sequence). The CDR3 covers 15 residues. In nucleotides, the CDR3 is TGTGCCAGCAGCTTCTCCAGCGGGAGCTCCTACGAGCAGTACTTC. This gives the protein CASSFSSGSSYEQYF.

The chain has TRBV11-2 and TRBJ2-1; D not certain. V gave up 2 bases and J gave up 8 bases, with 7 bases separating them. Germline assignment: CDR1 SGHAT and CDR2 FQNNGV. The CDR3 covers 12 residues. Here the CDR3 DNA reads TGTGCCAGCAGCTTAATGAGCGATGAGCAGTTCTTC. Encoded protein: CASSLMSDEQFF.

The rearrangement uses TRBV4-1 and TRBJ2-5; TRBD1 is a possible D gene (5 bases). The CDR3 sequence is 14 residues long. The germline CDR1 and CDR2 sequences are MGHRA and YSYEKL. V lost 0 bases and J 3 bases, leaving 8 bases between the germline ends. The CDR3 DNA sequence: TGCGCCAGCAGCCAAGAGCGCAGGGAAGAGACCCAGTACTTC. Protein: CASSQERREETQYF.

This clone qualifies as medium-sized (0.01 to 0.1%). This chain connects TRBV7-2 to TRBJ2-1; 10 nucleotides agree with TRBD2. Germline CDR1 is SGHTA and CDR2 is FQGNSA. Trimming took 6 bases from V and 4 from J; bases not matched to a gene: 6. The CDR3 is made up of 15 amino acids. CDR3 amino acids: CASRKREGQYNEQFF. CDR3 bases: TGTGCCAGCAGAAAGCGGGAGGGTCAGTACAATGAGCAGTTCTTC.

This clone was seen more than once but under ten times. The chain links TRBV6-1 to TRBJ2-5; 7 bases match TRBD2. In germline, CDR1 is MNHNS, CDR2 SASEGT. The junction had 11 bases not matched to a gene; V was cut back by 5 bases and J by 5 bases. The CDR3 contains 15 residues. The CDR3 nucleotides read TGTGCCAGCAGTACCCTAAGGGAGGGTTGGGAGACCCAGTACTTC. This codes for CASSTLREGWETQYF.

This clone was recorded once. This chain joins TRBV29-1 and TRBJ1-2; no clear D. Germline-derived CDR1 and CDR2 are SQVTM and ANQGSEA. V lost 3 bases and J 4 bases, leaving 15 bases between the germline ends. The CDR3 spans 14 residues. CDR3 residues: CSVDWQTTIYGYTF. CDR3 nucleotides: TGCAGCGTTGACTGGCAGACTACGATCTATGGCTACACCTTC.

The chain links TRBV7-9 to TRBJ2-1; TRBD1 is a possible D gene (6 bases). V dropped 2 bases and J dropped 2 bases, with 10 bases sitting between them. Germline V gene data show CDR1 as SEHNR and CDR2 as FQNEAQ (reference sequence). The CDR3 covers 15 residues. For the CDR3, the DNA is TGTGCCAGCAGCTTAATGGACAGCACCTACAATGAGCAGTTCTTC. Protein: CASSLMDSTYNEQFF. The full variable domain, completed using reference TRBV7-9 and TRBJ2-1, is DTGVSQNPRHKITKRGQNVTFRCDPISEHNRLYWYRQTLGQGPEFLTYFQNEAQLEKSRLLSDRFSAERPKGSFSTLEIQRTEQGDSAMYLCASSLMDSTYNEQFFGPGTRLTVL.

The chain links TRBV27 to TRBJ1-5; D call uncertain. The CDR3 is 14 residues long. Germline V gene data show CDR1 as MNHEY and CDR2 as SMNVEV (reference sequence). Trimming removed 2 bases from V and 0 bases from J, with 5 bases in between. The CDR3 spells CASSLEYSNQPQHF. CDR3 coding DNA: TGTGCCAGCAGTTTAGAGTATAGCAATCAGCCCCAGCATTTT.

Of note for this clone: This CDR3 is also generated by other DNA sequences in the sample. This sequence joins TRBV6-5 and TRBJ2-7, with 10 positions matching TRBD1. The V gene's germline CDR1 is MNHEY and CDR2 SVGAGI. V shed 6 bases, J shed 2 bases, and the junction held 4 bases outside the gene matches. The CDR3 runs to 14 residues. CDR3 loop: CASSYGQGAYEQYF. The DNA of the CDR3 is TGTGCCAGCAGCTACGGACAGGGGGCCTACGAGCAGTACTTC.

The chain combines TRBV27 with TRBJ2-1; 9 nucleotides line up with TRBD2. Germline V lookup: CDR1 MNHEY, CDR2 SMNVEV (reference sequence). CDR3 length: 16 residues. V lost 0 bases, J lost 9 bases, and 9 bases stayed unmatched. Here the CDR3 reads CASSLSLTSGRTEQFF. The DNA of the CDR3 is TGTGCCAGCAGTTTATCTTTGACTAGCGGACGGACTGAGCAGTTCTTC.

J is TRBJ1-4 and V is TRBV10-2; perhaps TRBD1 as D (5 bases). This CDR3 contains 15 residues. Germline V gene lookup returns CDR1 WSHSY and CDR2 SAAADI. The V and J ends lost 8 bases and 0 bases respectively, with 13 bases between them. The CDR3: CASGDSPSTNEKLFF. CDR3 sequence (DNA): TGCGCCAGCGGAGACAGTCCCTCAACTAATGAAAAACTGTTTTTT.

The genes are TRBV7-9 and TRBJ1-2; D gene unclear. The CDR3 has 13 residues. CDR1 and CDR2 (germline): SEHNR, FQNEAQ (reference sequence). V lost 5 bases to trimming and J lost 4 bases, with 11 bases between them. CDR3 coding DNA: TGTGCCAGCAGCCAACAGAACGGCTATGGCTACACCTTC. It codes for CASSQQNGYGYTF.

The chain recombines TRBV2 with TRBJ1-6, with no clear D. Per the germline V gene, CDR1 is SNHLY and CDR2 is FYNNEI. Trimming left V 0 bases short and J 13 bases short, with 13 bases between. The CDR3 is 14 residues long. In nucleotides, the CDR3 is TGTGCCAGCAGTGAAGCGCTTGTGGGAGCTCCCCTCCACTTT. Translating gives CASSEALVGAPLHF.

The chain carries TRBV6-5 and TRBJ1-1, with D possibly being TRBD1 (5 bases). The V end was cut by 3 bases, the J end by 5 bases, with 10 bases between. Germline V gene data show CDR1 as MNHEY and CDR2 as SVGAGI. The CDR3 is 13 amino acids. The CDR3 coding sequence is TGTGCCAGCAGTTATACCGGGGGGACTGAAGCTTTCTTT. Amino acid sequence: CASSYTGGTEAFF.

V is TRBV15 and J is TRBJ1-4; 12 nucleotides match TRBD1. Germline loops: CDR1 LNHNV, CDR2 YYDKDF (reference sequence). This CDR3 is built from 16 residues. Trimming cost V 0 bases and J 8 bases; bases outside gene matches: 4. The CDR3 sequence: CATSRDGTGGREKLFF. The CDR3 DNA reads TGTGCCACCAGCAGAGATGGGACAGGGGGCAGGGAAAAACTGTTTTTT.

This clone came up a few times. The chain joins TRBV7-2 to TRBJ1-1; weak D call: TRBD1 (6 bases). Germline CDR1 reads SGHTA; CDR2 reads FQGNSA. This CDR3 comprises 16 residues. The V gene lost 1 base and the J gene lost 1 base, with 13 bases spanning the gap. This CDR3 reads CASSLGWGRGNTEAFF. In nucleotides, the CDR3 is TGTGCCAGCAGCTTAGGGTGGGGCAGGGGGAACACTGAAGCTTTCTTT.

In its sample, this clone was seen many times. The chain joins TRBV6-1 to TRBJ2-7; TRBD2 agrees at 12 bases. The length of the CDR3 is 15 residues. The V gene end was trimmed by 1 base and the J gene end by 2 bases; junction bases not matched to a gene: 0. Germline CDR1 reads MNHNS; CDR2 reads SASEGT. The CDR3 DNA reads as TGTGCCAGCAGTGAAGGGACTAGCGGGGCCTACGAGCAGTACTTC. Translating gives CASSEGTSGAYEQYF.

J is TRBJ2-2 and V is TRBV9, with TRBD2 identical over 8 bases. With V trimmed by 5 bases and J by 2 bases, 5 bases remained unmatched. The length of the CDR3 is 15 residues. From germline, CDR1 is SGDLS and CDR2 YYNGEE. The CDR3 DNA follows: TGTGCCAGCAGGGGAGGACTAGCCAACACCGGGGAGCTGTTTTTT. This codes for CASRGGLANTGELFF.

This sequence joins TRBV4-3 and TRBJ1-1; D might be TRBD1 (5 bases). In germline, CDR1 is LGHNA, CDR2 YSLEER. V was shortened by 2 bases and J by 1 base, with 14 bases between the two germline ends. The CDR3 spans 16 residues. CDR3 loop: CASSQLQGRSNTEAFF. CDR3 in DNA: TGCGCCAGCAGCCAATTGCAGGGCCGGTCGAACACTGAAGCTTTCTTT.

This chain uses TRBV11-3 with TRBJ2-1; D unclear. Germline CDR1 SGHNT, CDR2 YENEEA. V shed 0 bases and J shed 3 bases, with 6 bases lying between them. The CDR3 runs to 14 residues. CDR3 DNA: TGTGCCAGCAGCTTAGACAGTTTCTACAATGAGCAGTTCTTC. This sequence encodes CASSLDSFYNEQFF.

V is TRBV18 and J is TRBJ2-1, with 9 bases that match TRBD2. Germline assignment: CDR1 KGHSH and CDR2 LQKENI. The CDR3 has 17 residues. Unmatched junction bases numbered 9, after V lost 6 bases and J lost 0 bases. The CDR3 loop is CASSLPISGSSYNEQFF. In DNA, the CDR3 is TGTGCCAGCTCCCTTCCAATTAGCGGGAGCTCCTACAATGAGCAGTTCTTC.